This T cell receptor (beta chain) was recorded in a study of CD8+CD57+ T cells in acquired aplastic anemia. General observations from the study: The same twenty-nine CD8+ CDR3 sequences occurred in patients and in controls.

With respect to this clonotype: Its cognate antigen is unknown.

Genomic DNA served as template for TCR beta VDJ and CDR3 profiling. TCRdb analysed the reads with MiXCR anew, one entry per CDR3 protein. The sample lists 150,000 or so distinct CDR3 sequences, under 55% seen once, with approximately 3% in the top ten. It was patients with CD8+CD57+ cell expansion by flow cytometry who were chosen for sequencing. Patients were therapy-naive when their blood was sampled. Source material: sorted CD4+, CD8+, or CD8+CD57+ T cells (not recorded which) from PBMCs. This clonotype was obtained from a human donor with aplastic anemia.

The CDR3 DNA follows: TGTGCCACCAGCAGAGACCGGACAGGGGGGAGCACAGATACGCAGTATTTT. This translates into CATSRDRTGGSTDTQYF. The rearrangement joins TRBV15 to TRBJ2-3; TRBD1 matches at 10 bases. V lost 0 bases to trimming and J lost 0 bases; unmatched junction nucleotides: 3. The germline CDR1 and CDR2 sequences are LNHNV and YYDKDF (reference sequence). The length of the CDR3 is 17 residues.